This TCR beta chain was documented in a study of T cell responses to AZD1222 COVID-19 vaccine. This clone has a single count. Clones were read by immunoSEQ multiplex PCR, and TCRdb kept only the in-frame ones, dropping some. The repertoire consists of roughly 120,000 clones, with approximately 85% occurring once and the leading ten covering roughly 9.1%. The CDR3 is made up of 16 amino acids. Germline V CDR1 and CDR2: LGHDT, YNNKEL (reference sequence). The trim removed 1 base at V and 7 bases at J, leaving 6 bases unmatched. The sample consisted of peripheral blood, taken on day 0 of AZD1222 vaccination. The receptor was derived from an adult in good health. The rearrangement uses TRBV3-1 (or the pseudogene TRBV3-2) and TRBJ1-6; 8 positions match TRBD1. CDR3 DNA: TGTGCCAGCAGCCAAGGCCTCCCAGGGGGCAATTCACCCCTCCACTTT. Its protein is CASSQGLPGGNSPLHF.